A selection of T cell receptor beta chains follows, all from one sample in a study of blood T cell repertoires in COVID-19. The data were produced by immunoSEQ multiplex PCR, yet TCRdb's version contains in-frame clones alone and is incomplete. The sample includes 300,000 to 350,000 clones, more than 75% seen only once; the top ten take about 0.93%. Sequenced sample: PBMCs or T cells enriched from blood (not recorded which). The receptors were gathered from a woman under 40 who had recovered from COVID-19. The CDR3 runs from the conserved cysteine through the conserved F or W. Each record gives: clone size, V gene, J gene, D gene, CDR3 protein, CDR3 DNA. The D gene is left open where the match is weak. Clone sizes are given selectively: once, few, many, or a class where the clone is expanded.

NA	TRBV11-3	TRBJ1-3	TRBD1	CASSRTGGSGNTIYF	TGTGCCAGCAGCCGGACAGGGGGCTCTGGAAACACCATATATTTT
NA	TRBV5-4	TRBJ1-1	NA	CASSRPGGPSEAFF	TGTGCCAGCAGCCGGCCCGGGGGGCCGAGTGAAGCTTTCTTT
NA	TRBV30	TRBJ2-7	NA	CAWRRGTYEQYF	TGTGCCTGGAGGCGGGGAACCTACGAGCAGTACTTC
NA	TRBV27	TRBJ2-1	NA	CASSLSKVRGAYNEQFF	TGTGCCAGCAGTTTATCGAAGGTCAGGGGAGCCTACAATGAGCAGTTCTTC
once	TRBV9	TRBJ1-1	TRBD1	CASSPRQGGLNTEAFF	TGTGCCAGCAGCCCCCGACAGGGGGGGCTGAACACTGAAGCTTTCTTT
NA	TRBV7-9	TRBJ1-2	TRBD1	CASSPWDRGNYGYTF	TGTGCCAGCAGCCCGTGGGACAGGGGGAACTATGGCTACACCTTC
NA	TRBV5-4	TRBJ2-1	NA	CASSLGGDRGQFF	TGTGCCAGCAGCTTAGGAGGGGATAGGGGGCAGTTCTTC
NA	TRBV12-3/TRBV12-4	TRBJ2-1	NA	CASSFGGNEQFF	TGTGCCAGCAGTTTTGGGGGGAATGAGCAGTTCTTC
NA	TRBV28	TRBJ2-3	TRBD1	CASSPGQGRGPDTQYF	TGTGCCAGCAGTCCCGGACAGGGGAGGGGACCAGATACGCAGTATTTT
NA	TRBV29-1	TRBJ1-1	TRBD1	CSVTGETEAFF	TGCAGCGTCACAGGGGAGACTGAAGCTTTCTTT
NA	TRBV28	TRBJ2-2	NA	CASSGGGSGELFF	TGTGCCAGCAGTGGGGGCGGGTCCGGGGAGCTGTTTTTT
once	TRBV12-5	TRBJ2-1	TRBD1	CASGLQGIYNEQFF	TGTGCTAGTGGTTTACAGGGGATTTACAATGAGCAGTTCTTC
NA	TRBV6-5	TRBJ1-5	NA	CASSSVGGFGNQPQHF	TGTGCCAGCAGTTCGGTGGGAGGGTTCGGCAATCAGCCCCAGCATTTT
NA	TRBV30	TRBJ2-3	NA	CAWSKGTDTQYF	TGTGCCTGGAGCAAGGGGACAGATACGCAGTATTTT
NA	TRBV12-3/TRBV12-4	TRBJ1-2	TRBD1	CASRKDRAGGYTF	TGTGCCAGCAGGAAGGACAGGGCGGGCGGCTACACCTTC
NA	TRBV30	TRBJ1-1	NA	CAWTHGAGVNTEAFF	TGTGCCTGGACCCACGGTGCAGGCGTGAACACTGAAGCTTTCTTT
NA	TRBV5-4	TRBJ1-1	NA	CASSSRTDIEAFF	TGTGCCAGCAGCTCAAGGACGGACATTGAAGCTTTCTTT
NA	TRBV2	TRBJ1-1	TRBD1	CASSAAPGQGNTEAFF	TGTGCCAGCAGTGCCGCACCGGGACAGGGAAACACTGAAGCTTTCTTT
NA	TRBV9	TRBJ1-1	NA	CASSGGPRGTEAFF	TGTGCCAGCAGCGGGGGGCCAAGGGGCACTGAAGCTTTCTTT
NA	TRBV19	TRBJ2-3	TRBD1	CASSIQGAKDTQYF	TGTGCCAGTAGTATTCAGGGGGCAAAAGATACGCAGTATTTT
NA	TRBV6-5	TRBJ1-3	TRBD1	CASRGQGNTIYF	TGTGCCAGCAGGGGACAGGGAAACACCATATATTTT
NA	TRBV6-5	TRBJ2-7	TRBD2	CASSREVTNSYEQYF	TGTGCCAGCAGCCGGGAGGTAACTAACTCCTACGAGCAGTACTTC
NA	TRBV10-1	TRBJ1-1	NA	CASSATEGYTEAFF	TGCGCCAGCAGCGCAACTGAGGGCTATACTGAAGCTTTCTTT
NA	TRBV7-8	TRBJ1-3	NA	CASSFGGNSGNTIYF	TGTGCCAGCAGCTTCGGGGGGAATTCTGGAAACACCATATATTTT
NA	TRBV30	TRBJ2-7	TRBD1	CAWRTGTGPYEQYF	TGTGCCTGGAGAACCGGGACAGGACCCTACGAGCAGTACTTC
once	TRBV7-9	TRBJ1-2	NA	CASSLDAGDYLGYTF	TGTGCCAGCAGCTTAGACGCAGGGGACTACTTGGGCTACACCTTC
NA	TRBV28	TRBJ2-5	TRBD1	CASSFRDSGQETQYF	TGTGCCAGCAGTTTCCGGGACAGTGGACAAGAGACCCAGTACTTC
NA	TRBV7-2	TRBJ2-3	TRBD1	CASSLRQGSSTDTQYF	TGTGCCAGCAGCTTAAGACAGGGGTCTAGCACAGATACGCAGTATTTT
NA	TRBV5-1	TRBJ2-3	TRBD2	CASSSSGGADTQYF	TGCGCCAGCAGCTCTAGCGGGGGGGCAGATACGCAGTATTTT
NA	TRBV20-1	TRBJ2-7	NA	CSASDRYEQYF	TGCAGTGCTAGCGACAGATACGAGCAGTACTTC
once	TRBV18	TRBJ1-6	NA	CASSPGQDSPLHF	TGTGCCAGCTCACCAGGGCAGGATTCACCCCTCCACTTT
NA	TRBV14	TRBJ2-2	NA	CASSTRPRGLSTGELFF	TGTGCCAGCAGCACCCGTCCTCGGGGACTCAGCACCGGGGAGCTGTTTTTT
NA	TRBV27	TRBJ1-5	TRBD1	CASSRRQGIQPQHF	TGTGCCAGCAGTCGAAGACAGGGGATTCAGCCCCAGCATTTT
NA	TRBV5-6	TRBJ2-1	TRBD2	CASSLWLAAYNEQFF	TGTGCCAGCAGCTTGTGGCTAGCGGCTTACAATGAGCAGTTCTTC
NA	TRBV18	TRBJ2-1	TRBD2	CASSPGGSYYNEQFF	TGTGCCAGCTCACCCGGGGGGTCTTACTACAATGAGCAGTTCTTC
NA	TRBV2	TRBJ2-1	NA	CASSDQGLLSSYNEQFF	TGTGCCAGCAGTGATCAGGGGCTATTGAGCTCCTACAATGAGCAGTTCTTC
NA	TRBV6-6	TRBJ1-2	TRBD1	CASRDRVGYGYTF	TGTGCCAGCAGGGACAGGGTTGGCTATGGCTACACCTTC
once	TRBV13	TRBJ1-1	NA	CASTSGPGTGTEAFF	TGTGCCAGCACCTCCGGTCCAGGCACCGGCACTGAAGCTTTCTTT
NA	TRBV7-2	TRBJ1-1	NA	CASSRGGSSAEAFF	TGTGCCAGCAGCCGGGGGGGCAGTAGCGCTGAAGCTTTCTTT
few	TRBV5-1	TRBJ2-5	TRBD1	CASSKGTGQETQYF	TGCGCCAGCAGCAAAGGGACAGGGCAAGAGACCCAGTACTTC
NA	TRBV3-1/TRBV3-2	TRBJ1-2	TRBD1	CASSPLRQGLANYGYTF	TGTGCCAGCAGCCCACTCCGACAGGGGCTAGCTAACTATGGCTACACCTTC
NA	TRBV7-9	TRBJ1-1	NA	CASSPLTGMNTEAFF	TGTGCCAGCAGCCCTTTGACAGGTATGAACACTGAAGCTTTCTTT
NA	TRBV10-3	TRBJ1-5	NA	CASAGTENSNQPQHF	TGTGCCTCGGCGGGGACGGAGAATAGCAATCAGCCCCAGCATTTT
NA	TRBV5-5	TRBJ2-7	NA	CASSLWSGYEQYF	TGTGCCAGCAGCCTGTGGTCGGGTTACGAGCAGTACTTC
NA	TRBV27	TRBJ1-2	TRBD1	CASSTGTGGKVGYTF	TGTGCCAGCAGCACCGGGACAGGGGGCAAGGTTGGCTACACCTTC
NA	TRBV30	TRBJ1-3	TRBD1	CAWGGGQGSYGNTIYF	TGTGCCTGGGGAGGGGGACAGGGGTCCTACGGAAACACCATATATTTT
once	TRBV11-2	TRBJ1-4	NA	CASSLRGREGEKLFF	TGTGCCAGCAGCTTAAGGGGCCGGGAGGGTGAAAAACTGTTTTTT